Following are 8 T cell receptor beta chains from one sample sequenced in a study of blood T cell repertoires in COVID-19. The table came from immunoSEQ multiplex PCR; TCRdb's copy has only in-frame clones and leaves some out. Among tens of thousands of clones listed, over 70% were seen once. Sample: peripheral blood. These receptors were collected from a human donor with active COVID-19. The donor label of this sample is uncertain.

This clone was found once. The chain joins TRBV6-6 to TRBJ1-2, with D hard to call. CDR1 and CDR2 (germline): MNHNY, SVGAGI (reference sequence). Deletions cut 4 bases from V and 5 bases from J, with 20 bases between. The CDR3 totals 16 residues. The CDR3 sequence: CASSSLRPGRSYGYTF. The CDR3 DNA is TGTGCCAGCAGTTCCCTCCGTCCGGGTCGTTCTTATGGCTACACCTTC.

J is TRBJ2-7 and V is TRBV27; 9 bases line up with TRBD1. Losses at the gene ends were 0 bases for V and 0 bases for J; bases not matched to a gene: 3. The CDR3 loop spans 16 amino acids. Germline V CDR1 and CDR2: MNHEY, SMNVEV (reference sequence). The CDR3 DNA reads TGTGCCAGCAGTTTATCTGGGACAGGGAGCTCCTACGAGCAGTACTTC. As protein: CASSLSGTGSSYEQYF.

The genes are TRBV11-3 and TRBJ2-1, with TRBD1 identical over 7 bases. Germline V gives CDR1 SGHNT, CDR2 YENEEA. There are 15 residues in the CDR3. V was clipped by 4 bases and J by 8 bases; unmatched bases: 11. The CDR3 loop reads CASSSGQLAGHEQFF. In DNA form, the CDR3 reads TGTGCCAGCAGCTCGGGACAGCTTGCTGGGCATGAGCAGTTCTTC.

The V and J genes are TRBV20-1 and TRBJ1-5; D not resolved. Germline assignment: CDR1 DFQATT and CDR2 SNEGSKA (reference sequence). The V gene lost 3 bases and the J gene lost 1 base, with 16 bases spanning the gap. This CDR3 is 16 amino acids long. CDR3 coding DNA: TGCAGTGCTAGTTCTGGCGGAGGTGTAAGCAATCAGCCCCAGCATTTT. As protein: CSASSGGGVSNQPQHF.

The chain joins TRBV10-3 to TRBJ2-1; the match to TRBD2 covers 9 bases. CDR1 and CDR2 (germline): ENHRY, SYGVKD. The ends lost 6 bases at V and 5 bases at J; junction bases unmatched: 2. The CDR3 contains 13 residues. CDR3 DNA sequence: TGTGCCATCAGAGGCGGGAGGGACAATGAGCAGTTCTTC. Residues: CAIRGGRDNEQFF.

Only one count was recorded for this clone. The chain joins TRBV5-1 to TRBJ2-1, with 9 bases that match TRBD1. The germline V gene has CDR1 SGHRS and CDR2 YFSETQ. This CDR3 has 16 amino acids. V shed 4 bases and J 3 bases; nucleotides not matched to a gene: 8. The CDR3 sequence is CASSLPGTGFYNEQFF. CDR3 nucleotide sequence: TGCGCCAGCAGCCTCCCCGGGACAGGGTTCTACAATGAGCAGTTCTTC.

The chain links TRBV11-2 to TRBJ1-1; D is unclear. CDR3 length: 14 amino acids. V was shortened by 0 bases and J by 4 bases, with 9 bases between the two germline ends. The germline V gene encodes CDR1 SGHAT and CDR2 FQNNGV. DNA for the CDR3: TGTGCCAGCAGCTTAGACTTATCGAGCACTGAAGCTTTCTTT. It codes for CASSLDLSSTEAFF.

This rearrangement joins TRBV18 to TRBJ2-5; TRBD1 agrees at 9 bases. This CDR3 region has 14 residues. V shed 7 bases and J 5 bases; nucleotides not matched to a gene: 8. CDR1 is KGHSH, CDR2 LQKENI, per germline. CDR3 nucleotides: TGTGCCAGCTTACCGGGGACAGGGATGGAGACCCAGTACTTC. This codes for CASLPGTGMETQYF.